A selection of T cell receptor beta chains follows, all from one sample in a study of blood T cell repertoires in COVID-19. Sequencing used immunoSEQ multiplex PCR; TCRdb keeps in-frame clones, though not all of them. The repertoire has approximately 170,000 clones, around 84% of them found once; the top ten carry approximately 14%. The sample taken for sequencing was peripheral blood. The receptors here all came from an older woman with COVID-19, enrolled during active disease. The CDR3 runs from the conserved cysteine through the conserved F or W. The order of the fields is V gene, CDR3 length, J gene, D gene, clone size, CDR3 protein, CDR3 DNA. The D gene is left open where the match is weak. Expanded clones are given a class, and other clones once, few, many or no size at all.

>TRBV5-8|15|TRBJ2-2|NA|NA
CASSVGTGTTGELFF
TGTGCCAGCAGTGTGGGTACAGGGACCACCGGGGAGCTGTTTTTT
>TRBV6-5|11|TRBJ2-7|TRBD1|once
CASGEGGKQYF
TGTGCCTCCGGGGAAGGGGGCAAGCAGTACTTC
>TRBV27|14|TRBJ1-1|NA|NA
CASSFGQGFTEAFF
TGTGCCAGCAGTTTCGGTCAGGGTTTCACTGAAGCTTTCTTT
>TRBV18|17|TRBJ2-1|TRBD1|NA
CASSPPGQGALYNEQFF
TGTGCCAGCTCACCTCCGGGACAGGGGGCACTGTACAATGAGCAGTTCTTC
>TRBV19|17|TRBJ2-1|TRBD2|NA
CASSIMSSGGSYNEQFF
TGTGCCAGTAGTATTATGTCTAGCGGGGGTTCCTACAATGAGCAGTTCTTC
>TRBV14|17|TRBJ2-2|TRBD2|NA
CASSQDTTSGRYGELFF
TGTGCCAGCAGCCAAGATACGACTAGCGGGAGATACGGGGAGCTGTTTTTT
>TRBV6-5|13|TRBJ1-2|NA|NA
CASSYAGNYGYTF
TGTGCCAGCAGTTACGCGGGGAACTATGGCTACACCTTC
>TRBV6-2/TRBV6-3|16|TRBJ2-5|NA|NA
CASSWTGREGSETQYF
TGTGCCAGCAGCTGGACAGGGCGGGAGGGGTCAGAGACCCAGTACTTC
>TRBV10-1|16|TRBJ2-5|NA|NA
CASSEPLITDQETQYF
TGCGCCAGCAGTGAGCCGCTGATCACGGACCAAGAGACCCAGTACTTC
>TRBV24-1|16|TRBJ2-3|TRBD2|once
CATSDAGGGLADTQYF
TGTGCCACCAGTGATGCCGGGGGGGGCCTGGCAGATACGCAGTATTTT
>TRBV9|17|TRBJ2-7|TRBD2|NA
CASSSPGLAGGEAKQYF
TGTGCCAGCAGCTCCCCGGGACTAGCGGGAGGGGAGGCGAAACAGTACTTC
>TRBV25-1|14|TRBJ2-2|NA|NA
CARRVAPNTGELFF
TGTGCCCGGCGGGTGGCCCCGAACACCGGGGAGCTGTTTTTT
>TRBV7-9|12|TRBJ1-5|NA|NA
CASSLESGVQHF
TGTGCCAGCAGCTTAGAATCAGGGGTCCAGCATTTT
>TRBV28|14|TRBJ1-2|NA|NA
CASSQEQGNYGYTF
TGTGCCAGCAGTCAGGAACAGGGTAACTATGGCTACACCTTC
>TRBV6-1|12|TRBJ1-6|NA|NA
CASSERGSPLHF
TGTGCCAGCAGTGAAAGGGGTTCACCCCTCCACTTT
>TRBV2|13|TRBJ2-3|NA|once
CASEYESTDTQYF
TGTGCCAGCGAGTATGAAAGCACAGATACGCAGTATTTT
>TRBV6-5|15|TRBJ2-2|NA|NA
CASSYSTGNTGELFF
TGTGCCAGCAGTTACTCGACTGGAAACACCGGGGAGCTGTTTTTT
>TRBV7-8|15|TRBJ1-1|TRBD1|NA
CASSARDRGTAEAFF
TGTGCCAGCAGCGCACGGGACAGGGGTACAGCTGAAGCTTTCTTT
>TRBV3-1/TRBV3-2|17|TRBJ1-3|NA|NA
CASSQGGRTSLGNTIYF
TGTGCCAGCAGCCAAGGAGGGCGTACATCCCTCGGCAACACCATATATTTT
>TRBV18|14|TRBJ2-7|NA|NA
CASSPEGSSYEQYF
TGTGCCAGCTCACCGGAGGGGAGCTCCTACGAGCAGTACTTC
>TRBV15|17|TRBJ1-4|NA|NA
CATSRDSTQMENEKLFF
TGTGCCACCAGCAGAGATAGTACACAAATGGAGAATGAAAAACTGTTTTTT
>TRBV18|17|TRBJ1-6|NA|NA
CASSPVGLRVYNSPLHF
TGTGCCAGCTCACCGGTGGGTCTCAGGGTATATAATTCACCCCTCCACTTT
>TRBV9|16|TRBJ2-3|NA|NA
CASSVAGVPARDTQYF
TGTGCCAGCAGCGTAGCGGGGGTTCCGGCGCGTGATACGCAGTATTTT
>TRBV6-5|16|TRBJ1-1|TRBD1|NA
CASSYIRTGVVTEAFF
TGTGCCAGCAGTTACATCCGGACAGGGGTGGTAACTGAAGCTTTCTTT
>TRBV7-2|16|TRBJ2-3|TRBD2|NA
CASSSFRGGRTDTQYF
TGTGCCAGCAGCTCCTTTAGGGGAGGGAGGACAGATACGCAGTATTTT
>TRBV10-3|14|TRBJ2-3|NA|NA
CAINSRSWADTQYF
TGTGCCATCAATTCCAGGTCTTGGGCCGATACGCAGTATTTT
>TRBV19|16|TRBJ1-3|TRBD1|NA
CASVRPGQGPGNTIYF
TGTGCCAGTGTACGACCGGGACAGGGGCCTGGAAACACCATATATTTT
>TRBV28|17|TRBJ2-6|TRBD2|NA
CASTRSGPYGGANVLTF
TGTGCCAGCACCCGTAGCGGGCCGTACGGTGGGGCCAACGTCCTGACTTTC
>TRBV5-1|16|TRBJ2-1|TRBD2|once
CASSSYRLAGANEQFF
TGCGCCAGCAGCTCCTACCGACTAGCGGGAGCCAATGAGCAGTTCTTC
>TRBV5-1|16|TRBJ2-2|TRBD1|NA
CASSHRTGSGTGELFF
TGCGCCAGCAGCCACAGGACAGGGTCGGGCACCGGGGAGCTGTTTTTT
>TRBV13|13|TRBJ1-1|TRBD1|NA
CASSRTGNTEAFF
TGTGCCAGCAGCCGGACAGGGAACACTGAAGCTTTCTTT
>TRBV11-2|14|TRBJ2-7|TRBD2|NA
CASSSGGLAGEQYF
TGTGCCAGCAGCTCTGGGGGACTAGCTGGGGAGCAGTACTTC
>TRBV11-2|15|TRBJ1-2|TRBD1|NA
CASSRMTGANYGYTF
TGTGCCAGCAGCAGAATGACAGGGGCCAACTATGGCTACACCTTC
>TRBV6-4|15|TRBJ2-4|NA|NA
CASRDGGGAKNIQYF
TGTGCCAGCAGGGATGGAGGGGGCGCCAAAAACATTCAGTACTTC
>TRBV6-6|15|TRBJ1-3|TRBD1|NA
CATRQGQGTGNTIYF
TGTGCCACCCGTCAGGGACAGGGGACAGGAAACACCATATATTTT
>TRBV5-6|15|TRBJ2-1|TRBD1|NA
CASSLARDSFDEQFF
TGTGCCAGCAGCCTGGCCCGGGACAGTTTCGATGAGCAGTTCTTC
>TRBV5-4|14|TRBJ1-4|NA|NA
CASSPRGGDEKLFF
TGTGCCAGCAGTCCCCGAGGGGGAGATGAAAAACTGTTTTTT
>TRBV29-1|14|TRBJ2-1|NA|NA
CSWEGESSYNEQFF
TGCAGCTGGGAGGGGGAGTCCTCCTACAATGAGCAGTTCTTC
>TRBV6-5|13|TRBJ1-1|TRBD1|NA
CASGLDRDLEAFF
TGTGCCAGCGGGTTGGACAGGGATCTTGAAGCTTTCTTT
>TRBV30|14|TRBJ1-5|TRBD1|NA
CAWGGTGANQPQHF
TGTGCCTGGGGGGGTACAGGGGCAAATCAGCCCCAGCATTTT
>TRBV27|14|TRBJ2-3|TRBD1|NA
CASSYGQGPDTQYF
TGTGCCAGCAGTTACGGACAGGGACCAGATACGCAGTATTTT
>TRBV29-1|9|TRBJ1-1|NA|NA
CSVGPEAFF
TGCAGCGTTGGACCGGAGGCTTTCTTT
>TRBV7-2|15|TRBJ2-5|TRBD2|NA
CASSLGLAGQETQYF
TGTGCCAGCAGCTTAGGACTAGCGGGCCAAGAGACCCAGTACTTC
>TRBV28|16|TRBJ2-3|TRBD2|NA
CASSLTAGGGTDTQYF
TGTGCCAGCAGTTTAACCGCGGGAGGGGGCACAGATACGCAGTATTTT
>TRBV28|15|TRBJ2-2|TRBD2|NA
CASSPVREGAGELFF
TGTGCCAGCAGCCCTGTCCGGGAGGGGGCCGGGGAGCTGTTTTTT
>TRBV3-1/TRBV3-2|14|TRBJ1-2|TRBD1|NA
CASSHHDRANGYTF
TGTGCCAGCAGCCATCATGACAGGGCCAACGGCTACACCTTC
>TRBV4-1|19|TRBJ1-6|NA|NA
CASSQETRGTSSYNSPLHF
TGCGCCAGCAGCCAAGAGACGCGGGGAACGAGCTCCTATAATTCACCCCTCCACTTT
>TRBV6-5|14|TRBJ1-2|NA|NA
CASSDIQGRGGYTF
TGTGCCAGCAGCGATATACAGGGAAGAGGCGGCTACACCTTC
>TRBV5-1|14|TRBJ2-1|TRBD2|NA
CASSFSGNYNEQFF
TGCGCCAGCAGCTTCAGCGGGAACTACAATGAGCAGTTCTTC